Presented here are 16 T cell receptor beta chains from one specimen sequenced in a study of T-cell reconstitution after alpha-beta-depleted transplantation in children. Preparation of the TCRbeta library was carried out with unique molecular identifiers. MiXCR, applied by TCRdb to the PCR reads, yields one record per CDR3 protein. This sample has approximately 130,000 distinct CDR3 sequences; 9.7% occur once, and the top ten carry less than 25%. This material consisted of PBMCs, mostly from graft donor cells, taken 180 days after TCRalphabeta/CD19-depleted stem cell transplant. The receptors were sampled from a girl in the first two years of life who had a stem cell transplant for combined immunodeficiency, so the T cells may come from the graft donor.

This clonotype was detected only a few times. V and J are TRBV11-1 and TRBJ2-2; tentatively, D is TRBD1 (5 bases). V lost 5 bases to trimming and J lost 1 base, with 14 bases between them. The length of the CDR3 is 16 residues. Germline assignment: CDR1 SGHAT and CDR2 FQDESV (reference sequence). The CDR3 DNA is TGTGCCAGCAGCGTCCCCCCTAGGGGGAACACCGGGGAGCTGTTTTTT. Translating it yields CASSVPPRGNTGELFF. Using reference TRBV11-1 and TRBJ2-2 for the parts outside the CDR3, the full variable domain is EAEVAQSPRYKITEKSQAVAFWCDPISGHATLYWYRQILGQGPELLVQFQDESVVDDSQLPKDRFSAERLKGVDSTLKIQPAELGDSAMYLCASSVPPRGNTGELFFGEGSRLTVL.

V gene TRBV7-2 combines with J gene TRBJ2-2; no firm D call. The germline V gene has CDR1 SGHTA and CDR2 FQGNSA. Trimming took off 4 bases at V and 2 bases at J, with 2 bases between the two ends. This CDR3 spans 12 amino acids. As DNA, the CDR3 is TGTGCCAGCAGCTCTAACACCGGGGAGCTGTTTTTT. This codes for CASSSNTGELFF.

This clonotype was found a few times. The chain joins TRBV5-1 to TRBJ2-5; D unresolved. Trimming removed 4 bases from V and 2 bases from J, with 9 bases in between. The CDR3 has 13 residues. Per the germline V gene, CDR1 is SGHRS and CDR2 is YFSETQ. The CDR3 sequence is CASSPGPQETQYF. As DNA, the CDR3 is TGCGCCAGCAGCCCCGGGCCTCAAGAGACCCAGTACTTC.

This sequence joins TRBV2 and TRBJ2-2, with 12 positions matching TRBD1. Germline V gene sequence: CDR1 SNHLY, CDR2 FYNNEI. The CDR3 extends over 18 amino acids. Unmatched junction bases numbered 16, after V lost 7 bases and J lost 7 bases. CDR3 region: CASKWSLRDRGLGGELFF. CDR3 in DNA: TGTGCCAGCAAGTGGTCCCTCCGGGACAGGGGGCTGGGCGGGGAGCTGTTTTTT.

At least ten counts were recorded for this clonotype. Written as DNA, the CDR3 is TGTGCCAGCAGCTTAGTAGGACACCCCCTAAGCGCAGATACGCAGTATTTT. Residues: CASSLVGHPLSADTQYF. The chain employs TRBV13 and TRBJ2-3, with a weak D call TRBD1 (5 bases). V was trimmed by 1 base and J by 4 bases, leaving 18 bases between them. CDR3 length: 17 residues. Germline CDR1 is PRHDT and CDR2 is FYEKMQ (reference sequence).

This clonotype was picked up a small number of times. The chain recombines TRBV4-2 with TRBJ1-1; D is possibly TRBD1 (5 bases). This CDR3 comprises 15 residues. The V and J ends lost 0 bases and 7 bases respectively, with 15 bases between them. Germline assignment: CDR1 LGHNA and CDR2 YNFKEQ. The DNA for the CDR3 is TGTGCCAGCAGCCAAGAAGACGGCAGGGCCTATGAAGCTTTCTTT. This sequence encodes CASSQEDGRAYEAFF.

The gene calls are TRBV5-6 and TRBJ2-3, with 7 bases aligning to TRBD1. CDR3 length: 14 residues. V gave up 2 bases and J gave up 4 bases; unmatched junction bases: 4. The germline gives CDR1 SGHDT, CDR2 YYEEEE. This CDR3 is CASSLGGLSDTQYF. CDR3 nucleotides: TGTGCCAGCAGCTTAGGGGGCCTCTCAGATACGCAGTATTTT.

The V and J genes are TRBV4-3 and TRBJ2-7; no definite D call. The CDR3 has 14 amino acids. Germline lookup yields CDR1 LGHNA and CDR2 YSLEER. Trimming stripped 4 bases from V and 3 bases from J, with 13 bases between. The CDR3 DNA is TGCGCCAGCAGCCGCTCGAGCGACGGCTACGAGCAGTACTTC. The encoded protein is CASSRSSDGYEQYF.

At least ten counts were recorded for this clonotype. The chain combines TRBV5-1 with TRBJ2-3; D is unresolved. The CDR3 runs to 13 residues. Looked up from germline, CDR1 is SGHRS and CDR2 is YFSETQ. Trimming removed 4 bases from V and 2 bases from J, with 8 bases in between. CDR3: CASSRVLTDTQYF. The CDR3 DNA reads TGCGCCAGCAGCCGGGTCCTCACAGATACGCAGTATTTT.

The chain employs TRBV29-1 and TRBJ2-7; D ambiguous. Germline V gene data show CDR1 as SQVTM and CDR2 as ANQGSEA. V was cut by 3 bases and J by 2 bases, with 11 bases left in between. CDR3 length: 13 amino acids. The CDR3 DNA reads as TGCAGCGTTGAGGGCAAAGTTGCCTACGAGCAGTACTTC. It yields the protein CSVEGKVAYEQYF.

The V and J genes are TRBV27 and TRBJ2-7; 9 bases line up with TRBD1. V shed 3 bases, J shed 2 bases, and the junction held 5 bases outside the gene matches. From germline, CDR1 is MNHEY and CDR2 SMNVEV (reference sequence). CDR3 length equals 15 residues. CDR3 protein: CASSFSGTGPYEQYF. In nucleotides, the CDR3 is TGTGCCAGCAGTTTCAGCGGGACAGGGCCCTACGAGCAGTACTTC.

This clonotype was seen more than once but under ten times. The V and J genes are TRBV5-1 and TRBJ2-7, with 7 bases that match TRBD2. The J segment lost 3 bases and the V segment lost 4 bases, leaving 13 bases of the junction unmatched. This CDR3 contains 16 residues. Germline values: CDR1 SGHRS, CDR2 YFSETQ. The CDR3 DNA reads as TGCGCCAGCAGCATGGGCACAGCGGGGATCATCTACGAGCAGTACTTC. It encodes CASSMGTAGIIYEQYF.

In this sample, this clonotype turned up a few times. The V and J genes are TRBV12-3 or TRBV12-4 and TRBJ2-1; possibly TRBD1 for D (6 bases). Trimming left V 5 bases short and J 8 bases short, with 7 bases between. CDR3 length equals 11 residues. The CDR3 here is CASSRTDEQFF. In nucleotides, the CDR3 is TGTGCCAGCAGTCGGACAGATGAGCAGTTCTTC.

This chain joins TRBV20-1 and TRBJ2-1, with 7 bases identical to TRBD2. V gave up 6 bases and J gave up 0 bases; unmatched junction bases: 20. The CDR3 has 19 amino acids. Germline assignment: CDR1 DFQATT and CDR2 SNEGSKA (reference sequence). In nucleotides, the CDR3 is TGCAGTGCCCTAGACGCCCTTACTAGCGACTATAGCTCCTACAATGAGCAGTTCTTC. This codes for CSALDALTSDYSSYNEQFF.

The chain couples TRBV9 to TRBJ2-7, with no clear D. CDR1 is SGDLS, CDR2 YYNGEE, per germline. The germline V and J ends were trimmed by 3 bases and 5 bases, with 12 bases remaining between them. This CDR3 comprises 13 residues. The CDR3 sequence is CASSAGLLHEQYF. For the CDR3, the DNA is TGTGCCAGCAGCGCTGGGCTCCTCCACGAGCAGTACTTC. The variable domain in full, completed from reference TRBV9 and TRBJ2-7, reads DSGVTQTPKHLITATGQRVTLRCSPRSGDLSVYWYQQSLDQGLQFLIQYYNGEERAKGNILERFSAQQFPDLHSELNLSSLELGDSALYFCASSAGLLHEQYFGPGTRLTVT.

In this sample, this clonotype turned up a few times. J is TRBJ2-7 and V is TRBV7-8; 10 bases map to TRBD1. V lost 0 bases and J lost 2; bases outside the gene matches: 7. This CDR3 spans 17 amino acids. Germline V CDR1 and CDR2: SGHVS, FQNEAQ. As DNA, the CDR3 is TGTGCCAGCAGCTTAGCCGGTTTAGGACAGGGGGCCTACGAGCAGTACTTC. The encoded protein is CASSLAGLGQGAYEQYF. Variable domain in full (rest from reference TRBV7-8 and TRBJ2-7): GAGVSQSPRYKVAKRGQDVALRCDPISGHVSLFWYQQALGQGPEFLTYFQNEAQLDKSGLPSDRFFAERPEGSVSTLKIQRTQQEDSAVYLCASSLAGLGQGAYEQYFGPGTRLTVT.